The rows below give T cell receptor beta chains drawn from one sample of a study of naive and memory T cell subsets. TCRdb reprocessed the UMI-ligation and nested PCR reads via MiXCR and lists one record per CDR3 protein. Of about 150,000 distinct CDR3 sequences in the sample, over 15% were seen once. The sequencing input was naive CD4+ T cells from blood. All receptors come from a human donor in good health. CDR3s include the opening cysteine and the closing phenylalanine or tryptophan. The D gene is left open where the match is weak. Only part of the rows carry a size: once, few, many, or a class if the clone is expanded.

TRBJ1-2 NA NA TRBV19 CASASGVAGEVTF TGTGCCAGTGCATCCGGGGTCGCGGGAGAAGTGACCTTC
TRBJ2-5 few TRBD1 TRBV20-1 CSANSGTGRVEETQYF TGCAGTGCTAATTCCGGGACAGGGCGCGTGGAGGAGACCCAGTACTTC
TRBJ2-3 once TRBD1 TRBV9 CASSAGQGIDTQYF TGTGCCAGCAGCGCAGGACAGGGGATAGATACGCAGTATTTT
TRBJ1-5 few NA TRBV20-1 CSASRSQSNQPQHF TGCAGTGCTAGTCGCAGTCAAAGCAATCAGCCCCAGCATTTT
TRBJ1-5 few TRBD1 TRBV7-9 CASSPGTGTGFNQPQHF TGTGCCAGCAGCCCCGGAACGGGGACAGGATTCAATCAGCCCCAGCATTTT
TRBJ1-3 few NA TRBV6-5 CASSYSGRPNSGNTIYF TGTGCCAGCAGTTACTCGGGCAGGCCCAACTCTGGAAACACCATATATTTT
TRBJ2-7 NA TRBD2 TRBV10-3 CAIAYSGSSEQYF TGTGCCATTGCGTATAGCGGGAGCAGCGAGCAGTACTTC
TRBJ1-2 NA TRBD1 TRBV12-3/TRBV12-4 CASRGTGDAYGYTF TGTGCCAGCAGGGGGACAGGGGACGCCTATGGCTACACCTTC
TRBJ1-6 NA NA TRBV20-1 CSASRPSSYNSPLHF TGCAGTGCTAGTAGGCCGAGCTCCTATAATTCACCCCTCCACTTT
TRBJ2-5 many TRBD2 TRBV20-1 CSARDQLAGAETQYF TGCAGTGCTAGAGATCAGCTAGCGGGAGCGGAGACCCAGTACTTC
TRBJ2-2 few NA TRBV11-1 CASSLLRRANTGELFF TGTGCCAGCAGCTTATTGCGTCGGGCGAACACCGGGGAGCTGTTTTTT
TRBJ2-5 NA NA TRBV29-1 CSVEEASFGTQYF TGCAGCGTTGAAGAGGCGTCCTTTGGGACCCAGTACTTC
TRBJ1-1 NA NA TRBV25-1 CASSDQIKRGAFF TGTGCCAGCAGTGACCAGATCAAGCGGGGAGCTTTCTTT
TRBJ1-5 few NA TRBV12-3/TRBV12-4 CASSLEGGVRRQPQHF TGTGCCAGCAGTTTAGAGGGGGGCGTGAGAAGGCAGCCCCAGCATTTT
TRBJ2-4 few NA TRBV28 CASSLDITIQYF TGTGCCAGCAGCCTCGACATAACCATTCAGTACTTC
TRBJ1-1 many TRBD1 TRBV18 CASSSERTGGLEAFF TGTGCCAGCTCATCGGAAAGGACAGGGGGCCTTGAAGCTTTCTTT
TRBJ2-3 few TRBD2 TRBV20-1 CSLLVGGRRDTQYF TGCAGTCTCCTAGTGGGCGGGAGACGAGATACGCAGTATTTT
TRBJ2-3 few TRBD2 TRBV19 CASSKLADILVDTDTQYF TGTGCCAGTAGCAAACTAGCGGACATATTAGTGGATACAGATACGCAGTATTTT
TRBJ1-5 NA NA TRBV12-3/TRBV12-4 CASSYSAHQPQHF TGTGCCAGCAGTTATTCGGCGCACCAGCCCCAGCATTTT
TRBJ2-1 few TRBD2 TRBV19 CASSIAGGPDEQFF TGTGCCAGTAGTATTGCGGGAGGGCCCGATGAGCAGTTCTTC
TRBJ1-5 few NA TRBV20-1 CSVQIGGVGSNQPQHF TGCAGTGTCCAAATTGGCGGGGTGGGAAGCAATCAGCCCCAGCATTTT
TRBJ2-1 NA NA TRBV12-3/TRBV12-4 CASSFGQYNEQFF TGTGCCAGCAGTTTTGGACAGTACAATGAGCAGTTCTTC
TRBJ2-3 many TRBD2 TRBV20-1 CSAFPTSAVFTDTQYF TGCAGTGCTTTCCCGACTAGCGCCGTCTTCACAGATACGCAGTATTTT
TRBJ2-5 NA TRBD1 TRBV12-5 CASGKRTGFMETQHF TGTGCTAGTGGTAAACGGACAGGGTTTATGGAGACCCAGCACTTC
TRBJ2-5 NA TRBD2 TRBV3-1 CASSLNRLAGTLQETQYF TGTGCCAGCAGCCTCAACAGACTAGCGGGAACCCTCCAAGAGACCCAGTACTTC
TRBJ1-2 NA TRBD1 TRBV7-9 CASSLSPGQGRGTF TGTGCCAGCAGCTTATCACCGGGACAGGGAAGAGGGACCTTC
TRBJ2-3 NA NA TRBV4-2 CASSQGAGTDTQYF TGTGCCAGCAGCCAGGGAGCGGGCACAGATACGCAGTATTTT
TRBJ1-4 NA NA TRBV5-1 CASSGGDEKLFF TGCGCCAGCAGTGGAGGGGACGAAAAACTGTTTTTT
TRBJ1-2 NA NA TRBV5-6 CASSLIQFAYGYTF TGTGCCAGCAGCTTGATTCAGTTCGCCTATGGCTACACCTTC
TRBJ1-1 NA NA TRBV29-1 CSVESMRAEGTEAFF TGCAGCGTTGAATCTATGAGGGCGGAGGGCACTGAAGCTTTCTTT
TRBJ2-1 many TRBD2 TRBV29-1 CSGGSGDEQFF TGCAGCGGGGGGAGCGGGGATGAGCAGTTCTTC
TRBJ2-1 NA TRBD1 TRBV5-1 CASSWGQTYNEQFF TGCGCCAGCAGCTGGGGACAGACCTACAATGAGCAGTTCTTC
TRBJ1-5 NA NA TRBV12-5 CASGLRLNQPQHF TGTGCTAGTGGATTGAGACTCAATCAGCCCCAGCATTTT
TRBJ2-7 once NA TRBV12-3/TRBV12-4 CASTRPPGEQYF TGTGCCAGCACAAGACCACCCGGCGAGCAGTACTTC
TRBJ2-3 NA NA TRBV19 CASSTYGDTDTQYF TGTGCCAGTAGTACCTATGGGGACACAGATACGCAGTATTTT
TRBJ2-2 few TRBD2 TRBV9 CASSVGPSGRVSTGELFF TGTGCCAGCAGCGTAGGTCCTAGCGGGAGGGTAAGCACCGGGGAGCTGTTTTTT
TRBJ1-5 NA NA TRBV28 CASSPDGNQPQHF TGTGCCAGCAGTCCGGACGGGAATCAGCCCCAGCATTTT
TRBJ1-1 NA NA TRBV29-1 CSGGNMNTEAFF TGCAGCGGGGGGAACATGAACACTGAAGCTTTCTTT
TRBJ2-3 NA TRBD2 TRBV11-3 CASSLTSGKLSGTQYF TGTGCCAGCAGCTTAACTAGCGGGAAACTTAGCGGTACGCAGTATTTT
TRBJ1-3 once TRBD1 TRBV6-6 CASSARRDSSSGNTIYF TGTGCCAGCAGCGCCCGCCGGGACAGCAGCTCTGGAAACACCATATATTTT
TRBJ2-7 NA TRBD1 TRBV19 CASSPDRGSYEQYF TGTGCCAGTAGCCCGGACAGGGGTTCCTACGAGCAGTACTTC
TRBJ2-1 NA TRBD2 TRBV11-2 CASSLWAGENNEQFF TGTGCCAGCAGCTTATGGGCGGGAGAGAACAATGAGCAGTTCTTC